Following are 18 T cell receptor beta chains from one sample sequenced in a study of cytomegalovirus exposure and HLA in healthy donors. A multiplex PCR was run with 60 Vbeta primers and 13 Jbeta primers. Data came from immunoSEQ multiplex PCR; TCRdb stores just in-frame clones and leaves some out. In the table there are 150,000 to 200,000 clones, 70% to 80% of which are singletons. The sequenced material came from PBMCs. These receptors were collected from a young woman in good health and CMV-seropositive.

The gene calls are TRBV10-3 and TRBJ1-5; 7 bases align to TRBD1. The V segment lost 6 bases and the J segment 4 bases; nucleotides outside the gene matches: 6. The CDR3 is 14 residues long. The germline V gene encodes CDR1 ENHRY and CDR2 SYGVKD. CDR3 amino acids: CAIRGDSPNQPQHF. CDR3 DNA sequence: TGTGCCATCAGGGGGGACAGCCCTAATCAGCCCCAGCATTTT.

The chain has TRBV28 and TRBJ1-1; a possible D gene is TRBD1 (5 bases). The CDR3 consists of 15 residues. The germline V and J ends were trimmed by 2 bases and 4 bases, with 14 bases remaining between them. Germline assignment: CDR1 MDHEN and CDR2 SYDVKM. The CDR3 here is CASSLSWGRGTEAFF. In DNA, the CDR3 is TGTGCCAGCAGTTTAAGCTGGGGAAGGGGCACTGAAGCTTTCTTT.

This chain links TRBV30 with TRBJ1-1, with TRBD1 matching over 9 bases. Unmatched junction bases numbered 14, after V lost 5 bases and J lost 4 bases. The CDR3 spans 16 residues. From germline, CDR1 is GTSNPN and CDR2 SVGIG (reference sequence). DNA of the CDR3: TGTGCCTGGCTTCTTCCGGGACAGGGAAGTAGCACTGAAGCTTTCTTT. It encodes CAWLLPGQGSSTEAFF. The full variable domain, in which reference TRBV30 and TRBJ1-1 provide the parts outside the CDR3, is SQTIHQWPATLVQPVGSPLSLECTVEGTSNPNLYWYRQAAGRGLQLLFYSVGIGQISSEVPQNLSASRPQDRQFILSSKKLLLSDSGFYLCAWLLPGQGSSTEAFFGQGTRLTVV.

CDR3: CASSSWGREAGELFF. Here the CDR3 DNA reads TGTGCCAGCAGCTCATGGGGGCGCGAGGCCGGGGAGCTGTTTTTT. The rearrangement uses TRBV7-2 and TRBJ2-2; perhaps TRBD1 as D (6 bases). The CDR3 covers 15 residues. In germline, CDR1 is SGHTA, CDR2 FQGNSA. V was trimmed by 4 bases and J by 6 bases, leaving 15 bases between them.

The chain joins TRBV27 to TRBJ2-7; the D gene is possibly TRBD1 (6 bases). V shed 6 bases and J shed 5 bases, with 11 bases lying between them. Germline V gene data show CDR1 as MNHEY and CDR2 as SMNVEV (reference sequence). CDR3 size: 12 residues. The CDR3 loop is CASSPTGHEQYF. CDR3 DNA: TGTGCCAGCAGCCCCACAGGGCACGAGCAGTACTTC.

This clone was seen only once. The V call is TRBV11-2, the J call TRBJ2-3; TRBD2 agrees at 7 bases. V lost 3 bases, J lost 6 bases, and 9 bases stayed unmatched. Germline V gene lookup returns CDR1 SGHAT and CDR2 FQNNGV. The CDR3 has 15 amino acids. The CDR3 DNA reads TGTGCCAGCAGCTTCAGCGGGACCCCAGGGGATACGCAGTATTTT. Protein: CASSFSGTPGDTQYF.

V is TRBV9 and J is TRBJ1-4; 7 bases match TRBD1. Germline V gene sequence: CDR1 SGDLS, CDR2 YYNGEE. V dropped 4 bases and J dropped 3; count of bases not matched to a gene: 9. This CDR3 region has 16 residues. The DNA of the CDR3 is TGTGCCAGCAGCCCCCACCCGGGACAGTCTAATGAAAAACTGTTTTTT. As protein: CASSPHPGQSNEKLFF.

This chain links TRBV29-1 with TRBJ1-2; TRBD1 matches at 7 bases. The CDR3 totals 13 residues. Trimming at V came to 3 bases and at J to 2 bases, leaving 3 bases not matched to a gene. Germline lookup yields CDR1 SQVTM and CDR2 ANQGSEA. The CDR3 spells CSVDWGQNYGYTF. In DNA form, the CDR3 reads TGCAGCGTTGATTGGGGACAGAACTATGGCTACACCTTC.

This chain connects TRBV19 to TRBJ2-4, with 7 bases matching TRBD1. Germline CDR1 and CDR2: LNHDA and SQIVND (reference sequence). J gave up 0 bases and V 4 bases, and 15 bases lay outside the gene matches. The CDR3 length is 19 residues. The CDR3, as DNA: TGTGCCAGTAGTACGGAGACAGGGCCGGCTATCTTAGCCAAAAACATTCAGTACTTC. Translating it yields CASSTETGPAILAKNIQYF.

J is TRBJ2-7 and V is TRBV27; the D gene is possibly TRBD2 (5 bases). From germline, CDR1 is MNHEY and CDR2 SMNVEV (reference sequence). This CDR3 is 16 amino acids long. V lost 0 bases to trimming and J lost 6 bases, with 18 bases between them. For the CDR3, the DNA is TGTGCCAGCAGTTTATCGTTAGGCTATCCGAGGGTCGAGCAGTACTTC. This encodes CASSLSLGYPRVEQYF.

The chain carries TRBV11-3 and TRBJ2-7, with D possibly being TRBD1 (7 bases). The CDR3 has 15 residues. With 4 bases removed from V and 2 bases from J, the gap between germline ends came to 15 bases. The germline CDR1 and CDR2 sequences are SGHNT and YENEEA. CDR3 amino acids: CASSSAGQSTYEQYF. In nucleotides, the CDR3 is TGTGCCAGCAGCTCCGCGGGACAGTCGACCTACGAGCAGTACTTC.

The chain employs TRBV2 and TRBJ2-5; TRBD2 agrees at 9 bases. The J call is doubtful: the DNA matches TRBJ2-7 better. There are 14 residues in the CDR3. Per germline, CDR1 SNHLY and CDR2 FYNNEI. The CDR3 loop is CASTVLAGIGEQYF. The CDR3 DNA reads TGTGCCAGCACAGTCCTAGCGGGAATAGGCGAGCAGTACTTC.

The chain combines TRBV2 with TRBJ2-5; perhaps TRBD1 as D (5 bases). Germline values: CDR1 SNHLY, CDR2 FYNNEI. V shed 7 bases and J shed 1 base, with 16 bases lying between them. CDR3 length: 15 amino acids. This CDR3 is CASTTWGGGQETQYF. The DNA of the CDR3 is TGTGCCAGCACTACGTGGGGCGGTGGCCAAGAGACCCAGTACTTC.

This chain joins TRBV5-1 and TRBJ2-6; TRBD1 might be the D (6 bases). V was pared by 2 bases and J by 2 bases, with 14 bases between. The CDR3 is 17 residues long. Germline CDR1 is SGHRS and CDR2 is YFSETQ. Here the CDR3 reads CASSLLLQGTGANVLTF. DNA of the CDR3: TGCGCCAGCAGCTTACTACTACAGGGAACTGGGGCCAACGTCCTGACTTTC.

This clone occurred once. The V call is TRBV7-2, the J call TRBJ2-3, with D maybe TRBD2 (6 bases). The V gene's germline CDR1 is SGHTA and CDR2 FQGNSA. CDR3 length equals 14 residues. The ends were cut back, 0 bases at V and 7 bases at J, with 11 bases in the middle. CDR3 region: CASSLAPTRHTQYF. The CDR3 DNA is TGTGCCAGCAGCTTAGCCCCGACTAGACATACGCAGTATTTT.

The gene calls are TRBV6-1 and TRBJ2-6, with D possibly matching TRBD1 (6 bases). The CDR3 contains 18 residues. V was clipped by 1 base and J by 0 bases, with 13 bases between them. Per germline, CDR1 MNHNS and CDR2 SASEGT. CDR3: CASSEGGTRISGANVLTF. In DNA form, the CDR3 reads TGTGCCAGCAGTGAAGGGGGGACACGCATCTCTGGGGCCAACGTCCTGACTTTC.

The CDR3 loop is CASRVLAAYEQYF. The CDR3 DNA reads as TGTGCCAGCAGGGTGCTAGCGGCCTACGAGCAGTACTTC. V usage is TRBV27 and J usage is TRBJ2-7; TRBD2 aligns across 7 bases. The CDR3 is 13 residues long. Germline CDR1 MNHEY, CDR2 SMNVEV (reference sequence). V trimming: 6 bases; J trimming: 2 bases; junction bases outside the gene matches: 4.

The table lists this clone with a count of one. The J gene is TRBJ2-7, the V gene TRBV10-3; D is possibly TRBD2 (5 bases). V was trimmed by 4 bases and J by 3 bases, leaving 13 bases between them. Germline V gene data show CDR1 as ENHRY and CDR2 as SYGVKD. This CDR3 has 14 residues. CDR3 DNA sequence: TGTGCCATCAGTGGGGCTAGCACTGACTACGAGCAGTACTTC. Translated: CAISGASTDYEQYF.